These 19 T cell receptor beta chains came from one sample sequenced in a study of blood T cell repertoires in COVID-19. Produced via immunoSEQ multiplex PCR; TCRdb's table is partial and in-frame only. The sample has about 120,000 clones; 80% to 90% are singletons. Material: peripheral blood. Receptor source: a woman aged 45-59 years with active or convalescent COVID-19.

The rearrangement links TRBV7-2 to TRBJ2-5, with TRBD2 matching 7 bases. Trimming cost V 8 bases and J 0 bases; bases outside gene matches: 6. The germline V gene encodes CDR1 SGHTA and CDR2 FQGNSA. The CDR3 spans 14 residues. The CDR3 region is CASGTTSDQETQYF. CDR3 nucleotides: TGTGCCAGCGGCACAACTAGCGACCAAGAGACCCAGTACTTC.

J is TRBJ1-3 and V is TRBV11-2, with D uncertain. The CDR3 runs 15 residues. Germline V gene sequence: CDR1 SGHAT, CDR2 FQNNGV. Between the trimmed V and J ends, which lost 1 base and 1 base, there was a span of 8 bases. CDR3 in amino acids: CASSLASVSGNTIYF. As DNA, the CDR3 is TGTGCCAGCAGCTTAGCATCAGTTTCTGGAAACACCATATATTTT.

The CDR3 spells CASSQERLARADTQYF. CDR3 nucleotide sequence: TGTGCCAGCAGCCAAGAGCGCCTAGCGAGGGCAGATACGCAGTATTTT. The genes are TRBV3-1 (or the pseudogene TRBV3-2) and TRBJ2-3; D possibly corresponds to TRBD2 (6 bases). Trimming removed 0 bases at V and 4 bases at J, with 14 bases between. This CDR3 comprises 16 residues. Germline CDR1 reads LGHDT; CDR2 reads YNNKEL (reference sequence).

V is TRBV28 and J is TRBJ2-7; 8 nucleotides line up with TRBD2. CDR1 is MDHEN and CDR2 is SYDVKM in the germline V gene. This CDR3 is built from 15 residues. V lost 7 bases and J lost 4; bases outside the gene matches: 12. CDR3 region: CASNPSGGVVYEQYF. In nucleotides, the CDR3 is TGTGCCAGCAACCCAAGCGGGGGTGTGGTATACGAGCAGTACTTC.

This chain connects TRBV7-9 to TRBJ2-3, with 7 bases aligning to TRBD2. Germline V gene sequence: CDR1 SEHNR, CDR2 FQNEAQ (reference sequence). There are 14 residues in the CDR3. V shed 8 bases and J 0 bases; nucleotides not matched to a gene: 5. DNA of the CDR3: TGTGCCAGCGGAGCGGGGATTAGCACAGATACGCAGTATTTT. Translating it yields CASGAGISTDTQYF.

J is TRBJ2-1 and V is TRBV7-2; 7 bases align to TRBD2. This CDR3 has 14 amino acids. Germline V lookup: CDR1 SGHTA, CDR2 FQGNSA. V was clipped by 2 bases and J by 6 bases; unmatched bases: 4. The CDR3 loop is CASSLLAEANEQFF. DNA for the CDR3: TGTGCCAGCAGCTTACTAGCGGAGGCCAATGAGCAGTTCTTC.

V and J are TRBV15 and TRBJ2-7; the match to TRBD1 covers 8 bases. There are 15 residues in the CDR3. Germline CDR1 and CDR2: LNHNV and YYDKDF (reference sequence). The ends lost 5 bases at V and 1 base at J; junction bases unmatched: 7. For the CDR3, the DNA is TGTGCCACCAGCCCCGACAGGGGCGCGTCCTACGAGCAGTACTTC. Its protein product is CATSPDRGASYEQYF.

The gene calls are TRBV27 and TRBJ2-3; 10 bases align to TRBD1. V shed 5 bases and J 5 bases; nucleotides not matched to a gene: 13. Germline V lookup: CDR1 MNHEY, CDR2 SMNVEV (reference sequence). The CDR3 sequence is 17 residues long. The CDR3 region has the DNA TGTGCCAGCAGTACATTCCCCGGGACAGGGGACGGAGATACGCAGTATTTT. Translating gives CASSTFPGTGDGDTQYF.

This rearrangement joins TRBV19 to TRBJ2-1; TRBD1 agrees at 10 bases. CDR3 size: 15 residues. From germline, CDR1 is LNHDA and CDR2 SQIVND (reference sequence). With V trimmed by 4 bases and J by 2 bases, 2 bases remained unmatched. CDR3 coding DNA: TGTGCCAGTAGTACAGGGACAGGGGCCTACAATGAGCAGTTCTTC. This codes for CASSTGTGAYNEQFF.

This clone appeared a few times. This sequence joins TRBV6-6 and TRBJ2-1; D is unclear. The length of the CDR3 is 13 residues. Looked up from germline, CDR1 is MNHNY and CDR2 is SVGAGI (reference sequence). The ends were cut back, 6 bases at V and 11 bases at J, with 17 bases in the middle. This CDR3 is CASSHNRLGQQFF. The CDR3 nucleotides are TGTGCCAGCAGCCATAATCGTCTTGGGCAGCAGTTCTTC.

The chain is built from TRBV5-1 and TRBJ2-7; tentative D call: TRBD2 (6 bases). From germline, CDR1 is SGHRS and CDR2 YFSETQ. Trimming removed 4 bases from V and 4 bases from J, with 6 bases in between. The CDR3 is made up of 11 amino acids. CDR3 loop: CASSGGYEQYF. CDR3 in DNA: TGCGCCAGCAGCGGAGGGTACGAGCAGTACTTC. Full variable domain (remainder filled in from reference TRBV5-1 and TRBJ2-7): KAGVTQTPRYLIKTRGQQVTLSCSPISGHRSVSWYQQTPGQGLQFLFEYFSETQRNKGNFPGRFSGRQFSNSRSEMNVSTLELGDSALYLCASSGGYEQYFGPGTRLTVT.

The gene calls are TRBV27 and TRBJ2-7; 7 bases are a match to TRBD2. The CDR3 totals 17 residues. The V segment lost 2 bases and the J segment 5 bases; nucleotides outside the gene matches: 15. The germline gives CDR1 MNHEY, CDR2 SMNVEV (reference sequence). The CDR3 nucleotides read TGTGCCAGCAGTTTAGAGCCGGGAGGCTCCTTCGGAGACGAGCAGTACTTC. This sequence encodes CASSLEPGGSFGDEQYF.

CDR3 protein: CSAPQGNEQFF. DNA of the CDR3: TGCAGTGCACCTCAGGGGAATGAGCAGTTCTTC. This chain uses TRBV20-1 with TRBJ2-1; perhaps TRBD1 as D (6 bases). Trimming took 6 bases from V and 7 from J, leaving 10 bases between them. The CDR3 has 11 residues. CDR1 DFQATT and CDR2 SNEGSKA come from the germline V gene (reference sequence).

The V call is TRBV2, the J call TRBJ2-5; possibly TRBD2 for D (6 bases). The CDR3 spans 14 residues. V gave up 4 bases and J gave up 4 bases, with 13 bases separating them. The germline gives CDR1 SNHLY, CDR2 FYNNEI. CDR3 bases: TGTGCCAGCAGTGCCAGCGGGTCGAGAGAGACCCAGTACTTC. Residues: CASSASGSRETQYF.

V gene TRBV18 combines with J gene TRBJ2-7, with a tentative D call TRBD1 (6 bases). Trimming stripped 1 base from V and 1 base from J, with 8 bases between. Germline CDR1 reads KGHSH; CDR2 reads LQKENI. The CDR3 has 14 residues. The CDR3 loop is CASSPRDKSYEQYF. The CDR3 DNA reads as TGTGCCAGCTCACCACGGGACAAATCCTACGAGCAGTACTTC.

This clone was seen just once. V gene TRBV28 combines with J gene TRBJ2-2, with D possibly TRBD1 on 6 matching bases. V was cut by 5 bases and J by 1 base, with 8 bases left in between. CDR1 and CDR2 from the germline V gene are MDHEN and SYDVKM. There are 14 residues in the CDR3. CDR3 in amino acids: CASSKGQNTGELFF. The CDR3 DNA is TGTGCCAGCAGTAAGGGACAGAACACCGGGGAGCTGTTTTTT. The full variable domain, with the rest looked up from reference TRBV28 and TRBJ2-2, is DVKVTQSSRYLVKRTGEKVFLECVQDMDHENMFWYRQDPGLGLRLIYFSYDVKMKEKGDIPEGYSVSREKKERFSLILESASTNQTSMYLCASSKGQNTGELFFGEGSRLTVL.

The chain uses TRBV9 and TRBJ2-1; D may be TRBD2 (6 bases). Looked up from germline, CDR1 is SGDLS and CDR2 is YYNGEE. This CDR3 is 15 amino acids long. Trimming took 3 bases from V and 1 from J, leaving 11 bases between them. CDR3 DNA: TGTGCCAGCAGCGAGGGCGGGACTTCCTACAATGAGCAGTTCTTC. Translated: CASSEGGTSYNEQFF.

This clone was seen once. The J gene is TRBJ2-5, the V gene TRBV27; 8 nucleotides align to TRBD2. CDR3 length: 14 residues. V gave up 6 bases and J gave up 6 bases; unmatched junction bases: 9. In germline, CDR1 is MNHEY, CDR2 SMNVEV (reference sequence). CDR3 sequence: CASSLGAGGQTQYF. CDR3 nucleotide sequence: TGTGCCAGCAGCCTCGGGGCGGGAGGTCAGACCCAGTACTTC.

V gene TRBV4-3 combines with J gene TRBJ2-6; a possible D gene is TRBD1 (5 bases). From germline, CDR1 is LGHNA and CDR2 YSLEER. With 1 base removed from V and 2 bases from J, the gap between germline ends came to 12 bases. The length of the CDR3 is 17 residues. CDR3 DNA sequence: TGCGCCAGCAGCCAAGGGATGGGGCTGACTGGGGCCAACGTCCTGACTTTC. Its translation is CASSQGMGLTGANVLTF.